The clone carrying this TCR beta chain was observed a few times. One entry per CDR3 protein results from TCRdb running MiXCR on the 5' RACE reads. The sample has over 300,000 distinct CDR3 sequences, about 20% seen once. This entry comes from a study of T-cell memory formation after mild COVID-19. This TCR came from a man between 18 and 35 years old who had mild COVID-19 (a few samples of this study predate the infection). Cell type and time point are not known. Source material: PBMCs or a T cell subset sorted from them (not recorded which).

The CDR3 DNA reads as TGTGCCAGCCGCCTGGCGGGACAGCGAACTTACGAGCAGTACGTC. Protein product: CASRLAGQRTYEQYV. The chain carries TRBV6-2 or TRBV6-3 and TRBJ2-7, with D possibly being TRBD1 (7 bases). The V end lost 8 bases, the J end lost 4 bases, and 21 bases lay between the germline ends. Germline values: CDR1 MNHEY, CDR2 SVGEGT. The CDR3 contains 15 residues.